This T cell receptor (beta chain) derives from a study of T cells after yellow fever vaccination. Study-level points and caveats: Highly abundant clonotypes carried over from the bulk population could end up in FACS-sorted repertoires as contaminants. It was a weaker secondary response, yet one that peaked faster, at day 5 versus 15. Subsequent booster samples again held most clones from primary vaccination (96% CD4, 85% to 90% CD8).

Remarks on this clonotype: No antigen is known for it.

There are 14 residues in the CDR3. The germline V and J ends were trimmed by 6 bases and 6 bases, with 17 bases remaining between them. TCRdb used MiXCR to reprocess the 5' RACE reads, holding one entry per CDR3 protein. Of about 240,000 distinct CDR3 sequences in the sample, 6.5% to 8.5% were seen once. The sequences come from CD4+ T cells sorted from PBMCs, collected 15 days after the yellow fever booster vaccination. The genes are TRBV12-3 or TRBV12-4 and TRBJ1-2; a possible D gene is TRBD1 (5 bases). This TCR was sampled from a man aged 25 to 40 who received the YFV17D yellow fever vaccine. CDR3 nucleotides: TGTGCCAGCAGATCTACCGGGACCCCTGATGGCTACACCTTC. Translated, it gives CASRSTGTPDGYTF.